This is a list of T cell receptor beta chains from one sample in a study of tumor-infiltrating lymphocytes in primary liver carcinoma. TCRdb used MiXCR to reprocess the multiplex PCR reads, holding one entry per CDR3 protein. The sample lists 330,000 or so distinct CDR3 sequences; 65% were seen once. Specimen: peripheral blood. The receptors originated from a man in his forties or fifties with primary liver carcinoma and hepatitis B virus infection. Both conserved end residues are part of each CDR3. The D gene is left open where the match is weak. The size entry is marked missing in some rows and otherwise reads once, few, many or a size class.

NA TRBJ2-1 NA TRBV11-2 CASSFDSLSYNGQFF TGTGCCAGCAGTTTTGACTCTCTCTCCTACAATGGGCAGTTCTTC
few TRBJ2-3 NA TRBV30 CAWRKTGGGQDTQYF TGTGCCTGGAGAAAAACAGGAGGAGGCCAAGATACGCAGTATTTT
NA TRBJ1-2 NA TRBV6-5 CASSLDSKPYGCTF TGTGCCAGCAGTCTCGACAGTAAACCCTACGGCTGCACCTTC
many TRBJ1-1 NA TRBV6-1 CASSDGFTEAFF TGTGCCAGCAGTGACGGATTCACTGAAGCTTTCTTT
NA TRBJ1-1 NA TRBV29-1 CSIVCAGVTETFF TGCAGCATTGTTTGTGCGGGGGTTACTGAAACTTTCTTT
NA TRBJ1-1 NA TRBV4-2 CASTLGGDTEAFF TGTGCCAGTACCTTAGGGGGTGACACTGAAGCTTTCTTT
few TRBJ2-7 NA TRBV10-3 CAISGTGSSYEQYF TGTGCCATCAGCGGAACCGGGAGCTCCTACGAGCAGTACTTC
NA TRBJ2-5 NA TRBV5-6 CANSGTDILRETQYF TGTGCCAACAGTGGGACGGACATTTTGAGAGAGACCCAGTACTTC
many TRBJ1-1 TRBD1 TRBV29-1 CSVVQGTEAFF TGCAGCGTTGTACAGGGGACTGAAGCTTTCTTT
NA TRBJ1-1 NA TRBV21-1 CVSSKVGGRLESFF TGTGTCAGCAGCAAAGTGGGGGGGCGTCTCGAATCTTTCTTT
NA TRBJ2-5 NA TRBV7-2 CASSSRVGETQYF TGTGCCAGCAGCTCCAGGGTCGGGGAGACCCAGTACTTC
many TRBJ2-3 TRBD2 TRBV4-2 CASSRRSGAEDTQYF TGTGCCAGCAGCCGGAGGAGCGGGGCGGAGGATACGCAGTATTTT
NA TRBJ1-2 NA TRBV9 CASSVDSGYYGYNF TGTGCCAGCAGCGTAGATTCCGGTTACTATGGCTACAACTTC
NA TRBJ1-2 NA TRBV30 CAWSSRRHYGYTF TGTGCCTGGAGTTCCAGGCGCCACTATGGCTACACCTTC
NA TRBJ1-1 NA TRBV12-3/TRBV12-4 CASRTTAGGTEAIF TGTGCCAGCAGGACGACAGCGGGGGGTACTGAAGCTATCTTT
NA TRBJ2-7 TRBD2 TRBV5-6 CASSLSLAGVNSYEQYF TGTGCCAGCAGCTTGTCACTAGCGGGAGTGAACTCCTACGAGCAGTACTTC
NA TRBJ2-3 TRBD2 TRBV2 CASSTGTSGRGDTQYF TGTGCCAGCTCGACAGGGACTAGCGGGAGAGGAGATACGCAGTATTTT
NA TRBJ2-3 TRBD2 TRBV4-2 CASSQVALLAGATDKQYF TGTGCCAGCAGCCAAGTGGCGCTCCTAGCGGGAGCGACAGATAAGCAGTATTTT
NA TRBJ1-3 TRBD1 TRBV7-9 CASSEGQGPLSGNTIYF TGTGCCAGCAGCGAGGGACAGGGCCCCCTCTCTGGAAACACCATATATTTT
many TRBJ2-3 NA TRBV10-3 CAISVTRSRTDTQYF TGTGCCATCAGTGTGACCCGTAGCCGCACAGATACGCAGTATTTT
few TRBJ1-4 NA TRBV5-5 CASSPLGGRGTNEKLFF TGTGCCAGCAGCCCCCTCGGGGGAAGGGGAACTAATGAAAAACTGTTTTTT
NA TRBJ2-3 NA TRBV11-2 CTVTNGNTDTQYF TGCACCGTAACTAACGGGAACACAGATACGCAGTATTTT
NA TRBJ2-2 NA TRBV24-1 CAASVLASGELFF TGTGCCGCCAGTGTTTTAGCATCTGGGGAGCTGTTTTTT
NA TRBJ2-7 TRBD1 TRBV5-5 CASSGGQAYEQYF TGTGCCAGCAGCGGCGGACAGGCCTACGAGCAGTACTTC
many TRBJ1-1 NA TRBV6-6 CASGGYTEAFF TGTGCCAGCGGAGGGTACACTGAAGCTTTCTTT
NA TRBJ2-2 NA TRBV27 CASSPPVRELFF TGTGCCAGCAGTCCCCCCGTCCGGGAGCTGTTTTTT
NA TRBJ2-7 TRBD2 TRBV29-1 CSVEGTSGSSYDQYF TGCAGCGTTGAGGGGACTAGCGGGAGTTCCTACGACCAGTACTTC
many TRBJ2-7 NA TRBV12-3/TRBV12-4 CASSFVQGEEQYF TGTGCCAGCAGTTTCGTGCAGGGTGAGGAGCAGTACTTC
many TRBJ1-2 NA TRBV6-1 CASSESGGRGYTF TGTGCCAGCAGTGAATCGGGGGGTCGTGGCTACACCTTC
NA TRBJ2-7 NA TRBV11-2 CASSSVSHKQYF TGTGCCAGCAGCTCCGTCTCCCACAAGCAGTACTTC
NA TRBJ2-7 NA TRBV14 CVSSPLTARPRTYEQYF TGTGTCAGCAGCCCGCTTACCGCCCGACCGCGGACCTATGAGCAGTACTTC
NA TRBJ2-7 NA TRBV4-1 CASSRDDNRYEQYF TGCGCCAGCAGCCGAGATGACAACCGCTATGAGCAGTACTTC
NA TRBJ1-1 NA TRBV11-2 CASSKGAGGMSTEAFF TGTGCCAGCAGTAAAGGGGCAGGTGGAATGAGCACTGAAGCTTTCTTT
once TRBJ2-3 TRBD2 TRBV28 CASSSTSASTDTRYF TGTGCCAGCAGTTCGACTAGCGCTAGCACAGATACGCGGTATTTT
many TRBJ2-7 TRBD2 TRBV4-1 CASSQGTSGSSEQYF TGCGCCAGCAGCCAGGGGACTAGCGGGAGTTCCGAGCAGTACTTC
NA TRBJ2-7 TRBD1 TRBV11-2 CTSNPDRGREQYF TGTACCAGCAACCCGGACAGGGGAAGGGAGCAGTACTTC
NA TRBJ1-6 TRBD1 TRBV28 CARQPGTGGEMENSPLHF TGTGCCAGACAACCCGGGACAGGGGGCGAGATGGAGAATTCACCCCTCCACTTT
many TRBJ2-5 NA TRBV4-1 CASSWGDTQETQYF TGCGCCAGCAGCTGGGGGGACACCCAAGAGACCCAGTACTTC
many TRBJ2-3 NA TRBV11-2 CASSQGLSTDTQYF TGTGCCAGCAGCCAGGGACTGAGCACAGATACGCAGTATTTT
many TRBJ2-2 NA TRBV6-5 CASSYSGVTGELFF TGTGCCAGCAGTTATTCAGGGGTCACCGGGGAGCTGTTTTTT
NA TRBJ2-3 TRBD2 TRBV11-2 CASSKRGLVVHTDKQYF TGTGCCAGCAGCAAACGAGGACTAGTGGTTCACACAGATAAGCAGTATTTT
NA TRBJ2-1 TRBD2 TRBV11-2 CASSIRLAGGPYNEQFF TGTGCCAGCAGCATCAGACTAGCGGGAGGCCCCTACAATGAGCAATTCTTC
many TRBJ1-2 NA TRBV10-3 CAISDPDLGGYTF TGTGCCATCAGTGATCCGGACTTGGGTGGCTACACCTTC
NA TRBJ2-5 NA TRBV4-3 CASSREVDGYQGTQYF TGCGCCAGCAGCCGCGAGGTGGACGGGTACCAAGGGACCCAGTACTTC
many TRBJ2-7 TRBD2 TRBV6-5 CASSSWTSLGSYEQYF TGTGCCAGCAGTAGTTGGACTAGTCTTGGCTCCTACGAGCAGTACTTC
NA TRBJ1-4 NA TRBV5-1 CASRPGATNEKLFF TGCGCCAGCCGCCCAGGCGCAACTAATGAAAAACTGTTTTTT
NA TRBJ2-1 TRBD2 TRBV6-2/TRBV6-3 CASRPSGSSYNEQFF TGTGCCAGCAGACCCAGCGGGAGCTCCTACAATGAGCAGTTCTTC
NA TRBJ1-5 NA TRBV4-3 CASSQDLSSGQSQHF TGCGCCAGCAGCCAAGATCTCTCGAGCGGCCAGTCCCAGCATTTT
NA TRBJ2-7 NA TRBV5-1 CACNRVGGSYEQYF TGCGCCTGCAACAGAGTCGGGGGTTCCTACGAGCAGTACTTC
NA TRBJ2-4 NA TRBV7-2 CASSHDSGAGYF TGTGCCAGCAGCCATGACAGTGGGGCGGGGTACTTC
medium-sized TRBJ2-2 NA TRBV11-2 CASSLTYTGELFF TGTGCCAGCAGCTTGACCTACACCGGGGAGCTGTTTTTT
NA TRBJ2-3 NA TRBV4-2 CASSQSWRSSTDTQYF TGTGCCAGCAGCCAATCATGGAGGTCGAGCACAGATACGCAGTATTTT
NA TRBJ2-1 NA TRBV6-5 CASSPFSTELTPLEQFF TGTGCCAGCTCTCCCTTTTCGACAGAATTAACCCCTCTGGAGCAGTTCTTC
many TRBJ2-3 NA TRBV10-2 CASSDWGSGGDTQYF TGCGCCAGCAGTGATTGGGGGTCCGGGGGTGATACGCAGTATTTT
few TRBJ1-1 NA TRBV5-4 CASSLQGGANTEAFF TGTGCCAGCAGCTTGCAGGGCGGAGCGAACACTGAAGCTTTCTTT
many TRBJ2-2 NA TRBV30 CAWSSRGLTGELFF TGTGCCTGGAGCTCCCGAGGGCTCACCGGGGAGCTGTTTTTT
few TRBJ1-5 NA TRBV10-1 CASSETRDLGNQPQHF TGCGCCAGCAGTGAGACAAGAGATCTGGGCAATCAGCCCCAGCATTTT
NA TRBJ1-1 NA TRBV28 CASSLYSLAFF TGTGCCAGCAGTTTATATTCGTTGGCTTTCTTT